This entry is about one TCR beta chain. Antigen specificity is unknown. Exclusion of a patient followed from autoimmune disease history or systemic immunosuppression. This specimen belongs to a study of OX40 agonist ivuxolimab in advanced cancers. Study-level findings and limits: Relative to CD4+ cells, CD8+ T cells on average had more expanded clones. Antigen specificity of clonally expanded peripheral T cells was not established.

This table comes from immunoSEQ multiplex PCR, and its TCRdb copy is limited to in-frame clones, with some not included. Of under 65,000 clones in the sample, roughly nine tenths are singletons; the top ten hold about 0.73%. V was clipped by 2 bases and J by 8 bases; unmatched bases: 5. Germline CDR1 is MNHEY and CDR2 is SVGAGI. The CDR3 has 14 amino acids. The source is an adult with an advanced solid tumor such as melanoma, head and neck, liver or kidney cancer. The sample here was CD4+ or CD8+ T cells sorted from blood, taken in a trial of the OX40 agonist ivuxolimab. This chain links TRBV6-5 with TRBJ1-2; 10 bases line up with TRBD1. CDR3 DNA: TGTGCCAGCAGTTACAGGGACAGGGGACGGGGCTACACCTTC. It specifies CASSYRDRGRGYTF.